This T cell receptor (beta chain) was sequenced in a study of blood T cell repertoires in COVID-19. Across the study: The United States, Italy and Spain were the sources of the acute and convalescent COVID-19 samples. The cDNA or gDNA used as material had been derived from T cells, B-cell-depleted T cells, or PBMCs.

Original processing methods: Estimation of nucleated cell counts relied on the amplification of reference gene primers. Some clones are missing from TCRdb's copy, which holds only in-frame ones; the method was immunoSEQ multiplex PCR. That table is the source of V, J and clone size, and D and trimming were worked out from the DNA. This repertoire shows roughly 43,000 clones, over 75% found once; its top ten account for around a sixth. Germline V lookup: CDR1 LNHNV, CDR2 YYDKDF (reference sequence). This CDR3 has 16 amino acids. Unmatched junction bases numbered 6, after V lost 0 bases and J lost 5 bases.

The TCR sequence derives from a human donor in a cohort sampled during active COVID-19. The donor label of this sample is uncertain. The chain employs TRBV15 and TRBJ2-1, with 8 bases matching TRBD2. Specimen: peripheral blood. DNA of the CDR3: TGTGCCACCAGCAGAGATCACGGGGGGGCTGACAATGAGCAGTTCTTC. As protein: CATSRDHGGADNEQFF.